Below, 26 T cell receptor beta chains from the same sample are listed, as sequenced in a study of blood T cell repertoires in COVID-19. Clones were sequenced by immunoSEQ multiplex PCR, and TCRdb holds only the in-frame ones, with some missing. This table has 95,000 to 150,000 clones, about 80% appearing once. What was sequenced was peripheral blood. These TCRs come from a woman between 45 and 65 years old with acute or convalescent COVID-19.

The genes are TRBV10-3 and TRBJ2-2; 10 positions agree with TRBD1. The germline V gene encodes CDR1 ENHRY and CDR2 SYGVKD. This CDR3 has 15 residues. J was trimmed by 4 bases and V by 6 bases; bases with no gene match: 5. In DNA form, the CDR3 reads TGTGCCATCAGGCGACAGGGGGCGGGCACCGGGGAGCTGTTTTTT. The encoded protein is CAIRRQGAGTGELFF.

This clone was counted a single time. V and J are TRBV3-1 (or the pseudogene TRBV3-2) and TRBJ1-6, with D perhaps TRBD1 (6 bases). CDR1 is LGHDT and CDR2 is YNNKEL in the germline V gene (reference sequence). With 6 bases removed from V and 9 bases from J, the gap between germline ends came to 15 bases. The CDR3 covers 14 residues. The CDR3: CASRETGNASPLHF. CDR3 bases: TGTGCCAGCAGAGAGACAGGTAACGCTTCACCCCTCCACTTT.

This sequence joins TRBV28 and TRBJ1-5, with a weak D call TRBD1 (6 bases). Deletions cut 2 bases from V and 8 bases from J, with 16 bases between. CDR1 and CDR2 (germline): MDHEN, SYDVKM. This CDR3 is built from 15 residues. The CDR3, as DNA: TGTGCCAGCAGTTTACCGGGACAAGGGGTTAAGCCCCAGCATTTT. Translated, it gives CASSLPGQGVKPQHF.

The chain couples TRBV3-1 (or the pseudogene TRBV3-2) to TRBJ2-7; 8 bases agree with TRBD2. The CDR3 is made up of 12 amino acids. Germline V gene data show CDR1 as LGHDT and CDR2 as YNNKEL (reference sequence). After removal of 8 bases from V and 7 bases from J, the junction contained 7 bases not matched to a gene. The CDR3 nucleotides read TGTGCCAGCGGTAATCGCGGGGGGGAGCAGTACTTC. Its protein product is CASGNRGGEQYF.

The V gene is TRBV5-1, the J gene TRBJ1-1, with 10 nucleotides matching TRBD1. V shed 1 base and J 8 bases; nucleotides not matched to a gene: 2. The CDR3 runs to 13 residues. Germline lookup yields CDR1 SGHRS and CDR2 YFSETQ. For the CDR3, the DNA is TGCGCCAGCAGCTTGCTGACAGGGGGCGAAGCTTTCTTT. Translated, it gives CASSLLTGGEAFF.

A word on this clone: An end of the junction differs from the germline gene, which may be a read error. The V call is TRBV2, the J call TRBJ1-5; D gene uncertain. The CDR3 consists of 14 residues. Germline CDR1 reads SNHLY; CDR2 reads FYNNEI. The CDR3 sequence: CASREGLNLGPQHF. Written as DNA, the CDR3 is TGTGCCAGCAGGGAAGGTCTGAACCTAGGGCCCCAGCATTTT.

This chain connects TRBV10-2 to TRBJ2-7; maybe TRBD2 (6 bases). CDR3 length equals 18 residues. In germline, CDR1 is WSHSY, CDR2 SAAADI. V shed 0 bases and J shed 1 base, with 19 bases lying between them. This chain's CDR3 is CASSESSGPRSLSYEQYF. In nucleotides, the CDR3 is TGCGCCAGCAGTGAGTCGAGCGGGCCTAGATCGTTATCCTACGAGCAGTACTTC.

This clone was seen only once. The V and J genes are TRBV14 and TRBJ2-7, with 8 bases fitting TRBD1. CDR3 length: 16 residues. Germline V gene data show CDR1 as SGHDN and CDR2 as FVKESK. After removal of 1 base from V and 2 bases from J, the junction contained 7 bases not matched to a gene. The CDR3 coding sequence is TGTGCCAGCAGCCAAGGTCGACAGGGGAGAACCTACGAGCAGTACTTC. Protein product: CASSQGRQGRTYEQYF.

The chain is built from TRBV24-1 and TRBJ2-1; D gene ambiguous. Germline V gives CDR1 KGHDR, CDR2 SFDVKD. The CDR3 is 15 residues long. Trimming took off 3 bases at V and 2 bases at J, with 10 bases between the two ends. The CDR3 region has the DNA TGTGCCACCAGTGATCCCACTAAGACCTACAATGAGCAGTTCTTC. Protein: CATSDPTKTYNEQFF.

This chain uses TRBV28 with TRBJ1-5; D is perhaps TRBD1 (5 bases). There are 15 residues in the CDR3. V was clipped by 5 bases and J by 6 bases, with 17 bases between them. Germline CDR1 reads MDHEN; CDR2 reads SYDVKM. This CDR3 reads CASSLSRDSVQPQHF. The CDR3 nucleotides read TGTGCCAGCAGTCTGTCCCGGGACTCAGTTCAGCCCCAGCATTTT.

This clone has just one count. CDR3: CASSSTGVVGQPQHF. The CDR3, as DNA: TGTGCCAGCAGTTCGACAGGGGTGGTAGGCCAGCCCCAGCATTTT. This chain connects TRBV6-5 to TRBJ1-5; 8 bases map to TRBD1. CDR3 length equals 15 residues. Germline V gene lookup returns CDR1 MNHEY and CDR2 SVGAGI. With V trimmed by 4 bases and J by 7 bases, 9 bases remained unmatched.

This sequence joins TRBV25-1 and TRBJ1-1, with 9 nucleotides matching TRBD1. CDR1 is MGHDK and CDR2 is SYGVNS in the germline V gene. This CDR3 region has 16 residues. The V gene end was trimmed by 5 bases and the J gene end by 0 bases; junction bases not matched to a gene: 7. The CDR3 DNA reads TGTGCCAGCAGTCAACGGGACAGGGCCTTGAACACTGAAGCTTTCTTT. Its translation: CASSQRDRALNTEAFF.

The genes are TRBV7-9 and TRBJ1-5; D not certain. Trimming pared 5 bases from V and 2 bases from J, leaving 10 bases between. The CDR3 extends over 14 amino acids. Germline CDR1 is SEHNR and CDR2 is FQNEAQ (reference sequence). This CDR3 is CASSAGGGNQPQHF. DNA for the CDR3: TGTGCCAGCAGCGCGGGTGGTGGCAATCAGCCCCAGCATTTT.

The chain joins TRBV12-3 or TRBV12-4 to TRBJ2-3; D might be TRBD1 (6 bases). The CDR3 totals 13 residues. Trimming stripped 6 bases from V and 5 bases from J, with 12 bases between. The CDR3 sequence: CASSPGQLDTQYF. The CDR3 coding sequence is TGTGCCAGCAGCCCCGGACAGCTAGATACGCAGTATTTT.

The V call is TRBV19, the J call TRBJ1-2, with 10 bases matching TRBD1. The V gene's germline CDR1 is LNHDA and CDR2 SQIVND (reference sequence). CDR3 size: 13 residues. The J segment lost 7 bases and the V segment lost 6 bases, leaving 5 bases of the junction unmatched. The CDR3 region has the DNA TGTGCCAGTAGGGTTGGGACAGGGGTTGGCTACACCTTC. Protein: CASRVGTGVGYTF.

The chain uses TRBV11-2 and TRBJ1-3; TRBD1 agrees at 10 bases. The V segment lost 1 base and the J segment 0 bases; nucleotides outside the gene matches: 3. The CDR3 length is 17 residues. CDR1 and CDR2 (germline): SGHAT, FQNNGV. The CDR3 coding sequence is TGTGCCAGCAGCTTAGGGACAGGGGGTTACTCTGGAAACACCATATATTTT. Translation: CASSLGTGGYSGNTIYF. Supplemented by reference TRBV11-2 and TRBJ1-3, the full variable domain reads EAGVAQSPRYKIIEKRQSVAFWCNPISGHATLYWYQQILGQGPKLLIQFQNNGVVDDSQLPKDRFSAERLKGVDSTLKIQPAKLEDSAVYLCASSLGTGGYSGNTIYFGEGSWLTVV.

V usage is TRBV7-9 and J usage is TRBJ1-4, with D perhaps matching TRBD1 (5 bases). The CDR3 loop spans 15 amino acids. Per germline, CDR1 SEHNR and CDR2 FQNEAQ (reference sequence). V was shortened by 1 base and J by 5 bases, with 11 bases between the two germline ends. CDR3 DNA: TGTGCCAGCAGCTTAGATCTACAGGAAAATGAAAAACTGTTTTTT. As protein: CASSLDLQENEKLFF.

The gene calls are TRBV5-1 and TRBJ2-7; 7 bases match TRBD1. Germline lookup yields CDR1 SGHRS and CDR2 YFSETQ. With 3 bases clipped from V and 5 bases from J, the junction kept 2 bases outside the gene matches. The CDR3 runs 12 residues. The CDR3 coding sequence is TGCGCCAGCAGCTCTGGACAGGACGAGCAGTACTTC. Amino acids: CASSSGQDEQYF.

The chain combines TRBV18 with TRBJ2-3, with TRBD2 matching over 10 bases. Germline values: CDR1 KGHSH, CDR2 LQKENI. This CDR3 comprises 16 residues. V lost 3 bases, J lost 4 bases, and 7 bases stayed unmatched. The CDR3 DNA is TGTGCCAGCTCACCGGGAAGCGGGAGGGGCGCAGATACGCAGTATTTT. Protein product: CASSPGSGRGADTQYF.

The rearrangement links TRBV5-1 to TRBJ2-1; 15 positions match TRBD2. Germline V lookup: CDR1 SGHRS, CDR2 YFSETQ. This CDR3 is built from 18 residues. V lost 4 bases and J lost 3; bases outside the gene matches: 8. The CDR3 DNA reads TGCGCCAGCAGCATTGGGACTAGCGGGAGGACCTACTACAATGAGCAGTTCTTC. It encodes CASSIGTSGRTYYNEQFF.

The CDR3 protein is CASSQELWDRVQSRPEAFF. CDR3 sequence (DNA): TGTGCCAGCAGCCAAGAATTATGGGACAGGGTTCAATCGCGTCCTGAAGCTTTCTTT. This chain joins TRBV3-1 (or the pseudogene TRBV3-2) and TRBJ1-1; 9 nucleotides line up with TRBD1. Per the germline V gene, CDR1 is LGHDT and CDR2 is YNNKEL (reference sequence). With 0 bases clipped from V and 6 bases from J, the junction kept 17 bases outside the gene matches. CDR3 length equals 19 residues.

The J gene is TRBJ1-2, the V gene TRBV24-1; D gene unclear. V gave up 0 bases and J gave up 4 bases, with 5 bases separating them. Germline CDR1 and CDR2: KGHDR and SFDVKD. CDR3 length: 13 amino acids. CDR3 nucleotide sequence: TGTGCCACCAGTGATTTGAATAGCTATGGCTACACCTTC. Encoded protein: CATSDLNSYGYTF.

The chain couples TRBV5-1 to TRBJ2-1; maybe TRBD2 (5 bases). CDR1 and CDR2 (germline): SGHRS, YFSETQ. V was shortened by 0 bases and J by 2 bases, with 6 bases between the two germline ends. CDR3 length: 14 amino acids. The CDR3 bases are TGCGCCAGCAGCTTGGTGGAGGCCTACAATGAGCAGTTCTTC. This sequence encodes CASSLVEAYNEQFF.

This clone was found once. CDR3 residues: CASSGDRGNSPLHF. DNA of the CDR3: TGTGCCAGCAGCGGGGACAGGGGTAATTCACCCCTCCACTTT. The J gene is TRBJ1-6, the V gene TRBV9, with TRBD1 identical over 10 bases. Trimming cost V 3 bases and J 6 bases; bases outside gene matches: 0. Germline values: CDR1 SGDLS, CDR2 YYNGEE. The CDR3 is 14 amino acids.

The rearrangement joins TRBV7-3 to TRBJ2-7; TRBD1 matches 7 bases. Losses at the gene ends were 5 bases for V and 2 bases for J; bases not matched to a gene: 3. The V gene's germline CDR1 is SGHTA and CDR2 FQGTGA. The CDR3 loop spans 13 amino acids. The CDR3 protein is CASSPTGAYEQYF. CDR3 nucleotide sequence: TGTGCCAGCAGCCCCACAGGGGCCTACGAGCAGTACTTC.

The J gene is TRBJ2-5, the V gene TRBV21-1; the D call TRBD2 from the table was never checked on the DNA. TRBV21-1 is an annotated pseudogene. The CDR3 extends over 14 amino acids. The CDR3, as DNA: TGTGCCAGCGGCCAGACTAGCTACCGAGAGACCCAGTACTTC. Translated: CASGQTSYRETQYF.